Reported below is one T cell receptor beta chain. This CDR3 comprises 13 residues. The germline gives CDR1 MNHNS, CDR2 SASEGT. V was trimmed by 8 bases and J by 4 bases, leaving 11 bases between them. Profiled with immunoSEQ multiplex PCR; TCRdb holds only in-frame clones, not every one. This table has tens of thousands of clones, around 94% appearing once. This entry is derived from a study of T cell changes during pregnancy in multiple sclerosis. The chain joins TRBV6-1 to TRBJ2-2; the D gene is possibly TRBD1 (5 bases). This receptor was identified in a female donor with multiple sclerosis, enrolled in a pregnancy study. The sample was peripheral blood, taken after pregnancy. CDR3 bases: TGTGCCAGCCTCAGGGAATCCACCGGGGAGCTGTTTTTT. Its protein is CASLRESTGELFF.